This T cell receptor (beta chain) was identified in a study of Ad26.COV2.S vaccination and SARS-CoV-2 variants. Generated by immunoSEQ multiplex PCR, the TCRdb table keeps only in-frame clones and is missing some. Of roughly 350,000 clones listed, 80% to 90% are singletons. With regard to this clone: Its antigen is still unknown.

Study-wide points: Placebo recipients had lower spike-specific TCR breadth than vaccine recipients.

The CDR3 totals 16 residues. The germline V gene has CDR1 SGHKS and CDR2 YYEKEE (reference sequence). V lost 1 base and J 0 bases, leaving 11 bases between the germline ends. Treatment indicated: approximately 18 received Ad26.COV2.S at low or high dose, single or two shots; 5 received placebo; per-sample allocation not given. Repertoires come from day 63 after the first vaccine or placebo injection. An Ad26 vector was used to express Wuhan-strain SARS-CoV-2 spike as the vaccine. The sample in question was peripheral blood, obtained in a trial of Ad26.COV2.S vaccine versus placebo. This sequence was found in a person aged 18-60 years who received the Ad26.COV2.S COVID-19 vaccine or a placebo. The rearrangement joins TRBV5-5 to TRBJ1-3, with no clear D. The CDR3 region is CASSLYSKASGNTIYF. CDR3 in DNA: TGTGCCAGCAGCTTGTACAGTAAAGCCTCTGGAAACACCATATATTTT.